One and the same sample provided the 24 T cell receptor beta chains below, sequenced in a study of cytomegalovirus exposure and HLA in healthy donors. It was with 60 Vbeta and 13 Jbeta primers that the PCR ran. Assay used: immunoSEQ multiplex PCR; TCRdb lists only in-frame clones, some missing. The table lists 130,000 to 150,000 clones, around 81% of them singletons. Sequenced material: PBMCs. Every receptor here comes from a male donor in good health and CMV-seronegative.

This clone was picked up one time. A read error may account for a junction end that differs from germline. The chain combines TRBV6-5 with TRBJ1-2; 8 positions match TRBD1. The CDR3 length is 16 residues. Germline lookup yields CDR1 MNHEY and CDR2 SVGAGI. CDR3 amino acids: CASSYNSQGAGYGYPF. In DNA form, the CDR3 reads TGTGCCAGCAGTTACAACTCTCAGGGGGCGGGATATGGCTACCCCTTC.

V is TRBV5-1 and J is TRBJ2-7; TRBD2 matches at 9 bases. This CDR3 has 15 residues. V shed 4 bases and J 0 bases; nucleotides not matched to a gene: 5. The germline V gene encodes CDR1 SGHRS and CDR2 YFSETQ. The CDR3 DNA sequence: TGCGCCAGCAGCCCGAGCGGGGGGAGCTCCTACGAGCAGTACTTC. Amino acid sequence: CASSPSGGSSYEQYF.

The CDR3 sequence: CASRRDRGQWAFF. CDR3 nucleotides: TGTGCCAGCAGACGGGACAGGGGGCAGTGGGCTTTCTTT. The chain is built from TRBV6-5 and TRBJ1-1; 12 positions match TRBD1. This CDR3 is 13 amino acids long. Germline V gives CDR1 MNHEY, CDR2 SVGAGI. After removal of 6 bases from V and 11 bases from J, the junction contained 7 bases not matched to a gene.

This clone occurred a few times. The chain combines TRBV5-1 with TRBJ2-2; D not certain. From germline, CDR1 is SGHRS and CDR2 YFSETQ. V was clipped by 4 bases and J by 2 bases, with 9 bases between them. CDR3 length equals 14 residues. The DNA of the CDR3 is TGCGCCAGCAGCAGAAACAGTAACACCGGGGAGCTGTTTTTT. This translates into CASSRNSNTGELFF.

This chain links TRBV9 with TRBJ2-7, with a possible D match to TRBD2 (5 bases). Trimming stripped 0 bases from V and 0 bases from J, with 13 bases between. Germline V CDR1 and CDR2: SGDLS, YYNGEE. The CDR3 totals 16 residues. CDR3 sequence: CASSVGGSTFSYEQYF. The CDR3 coding sequence is TGTGCCAGCAGCGTAGGCGGGTCAACCTTCTCCTACGAGCAGTACTTC.

This clone came up once. This chain joins TRBV18 and TRBJ2-2, with no clear D. Trimming removed 3 bases at V and 1 base at J, with 9 bases between. The CDR3 has 15 residues. Looked up from germline, CDR1 is KGHSH and CDR2 is LQKENI. CDR3 nucleotide sequence: TGTGCCAGCTCACCTTCCGCGATGAACACCGGGGAGCTGTTTTTT. This sequence encodes CASSPSAMNTGELFF.

This clone was seen only once. The sample has other DNA sequences that encode this CDR3 too. The chain carries TRBV2 and TRBJ1-1, with D maybe TRBD1 (5 bases). Germline-derived CDR1 and CDR2 are SNHLY and FYNNEI. The CDR3 is made up of 13 amino acids. V lost 9 bases and J 5 bases, leaving 16 bases between the germline ends. In nucleotides, the CDR3 is TGTGCCAGTGGAGAGGCAGGGTTTACTGAAGCTTTCTTT. Its translation is CASGEAGFTEAFF.

This clone was seen a handful of times. The rearrangement uses TRBV19 and TRBJ1-4; 7 positions match TRBD1. The V segment lost 4 bases and the J segment 8 bases; nucleotides outside the gene matches: 4. The CDR3 spans 13 residues. Germline V gives CDR1 LNHDA, CDR2 SQIVND (reference sequence). The CDR3 DNA follows: TGTGCCAGTAGTACAGGGGGTTACGAAAAACTGTTTTTT. Its translation is CASSTGGYEKLFF.

The CDR3 bases are TGCAGCGTTGATGAGGGCCAATCCTACAATGAGCAGTTCTTC. It yields the protein CSVDEGQSYNEQFF. This chain joins TRBV29-1 and TRBJ2-1; possible D gene TRBD2, 5 bases. V dropped 3 bases and J dropped 1 base, with 10 bases sitting between them. The CDR3 consists of 14 residues. Germline V gene data show CDR1 as SQVTM and CDR2 as ANQGSEA.

This chain links TRBV25-1 with TRBJ1-4, with D unresolved. Germline V lookup: CDR1 MGHDK, CDR2 SYGVNS. Trimming cost V 3 bases and J 3 bases, with 11 bases left between them. There are 15 residues in the CDR3. CDR3 sequence (DNA): TGTGCCAGCAGTGATCCTGGCGAGGCTAATGAAAAACTGTTTTTT. This sequence encodes CASSDPGEANEKLFF.

This chain links TRBV4-1 with TRBJ2-7; 10 bases are a match to TRBD2. Germline CDR1 and CDR2: MGHRA and YSYEKL. The CDR3 is 15 residues long. Germline trimming cut 2 bases from V and 7 bases from J; bases unmatched to any gene: 8. DNA for the CDR3: TGCGCCAGCAGCCAACCCGGGACTAGCGTGCGAGAGCAGTACTTC. Amino acids: CASSQPGTSVREQYF.

V usage is TRBV10-3 and J usage is TRBJ2-5, with TRBD1 matching over 7 bases. The CDR3 has 14 residues. V was clipped by 8 bases and J by 0 bases; unmatched bases: 6. Germline CDR1 ENHRY, CDR2 SYGVKD. This chain's CDR3 is CAIRDREYQETQYF. The CDR3 DNA reads TGTGCCATCCGGGACAGAGAGTACCAAGAGACCCAGTACTTC.

CDR3 sequence reads: CASSLGGSGRAAKNIQYF. CDR3 coding DNA: TGTGCCAGCAGCTTAGGTGGAAGCGGGAGAGCGGCCAAAAACATTCAGTACTTC. The chain employs TRBV7-9 and TRBJ2-4, with TRBD2 matching 8 bases. The V gene end was trimmed by 1 base and the J gene end by 1 base; junction bases not matched to a gene: 9. The CDR3 spans 18 residues. Germline V gene lookup returns CDR1 SEHNR and CDR2 FQNEAQ (reference sequence).

In regard to this clone: One junction end disagrees with the germline gene, perhaps due to a read error. J is TRBJ2-5 and V is TRBV18; a weak D match, TRBD2 (6 bases). CDR1 is KGHSH and CDR2 is LQKENI in the germline V gene. The CDR3 length is 15 residues. The CDR3, as DNA: TGTGCCAGCCCACCCCCCGCGGGACGTCTGGAGACCCAGTACTTC. This encodes CASPPPAGRLETQYF.

This clone came up once. V gene TRBV7-6 combines with J gene TRBJ2-7; 7 bases agree with TRBD1. The CDR3 is 16 amino acids. V was pared by 3 bases and J by 6 bases, with 14 bases of the junction left unmatched. The V gene's germline CDR1 is SGHVS and CDR2 FNYEAQ. The CDR3: CASSFAPGTDNGEQYF. CDR3 sequence (DNA): TGTGCCAGCAGCTTCGCGCCAGGGACAGACAACGGCGAGCAGTACTTC.

The chain links TRBV18 to TRBJ2-1, with 9 bases fitting TRBD2. With V trimmed by 2 bases and J by 9 bases, 11 bases remained unmatched. The CDR3 length is 16 residues. Germline V lookup: CDR1 KGHSH, CDR2 LQKENI. CDR3 DNA: TGTGCCAGCTCACCATCGGCGGGGGGGCCTAGTGGTGAGCAGTTCTTC. It translates to CASSPSAGGPSGEQFF. Filled out from reference TRBV18 and TRBJ2-1, the complete variable domain reads NAGVMQNPRHLVRRRGQEARLRCSPMKGHSHVYWYRQLPEEGLKFMVYLQKENIIDESGMPKERFSAEFPKEGPSILRIQQVVRGDSAAYFCASSPSAGGPSGEQFFGPGTRLTVL.

This chain links TRBV27 with TRBJ1-1, with 8 bases aligning to TRBD1. Germline CDR1 reads MNHEY; CDR2 reads SMNVEV (reference sequence). With 1 base clipped from V and 4 bases from J, the junction kept 5 bases outside the gene matches. The CDR3 consists of 15 residues. The CDR3 reads CASSLFGQGATEAFF. CDR3 coding DNA: TGTGCCAGCAGTTTATTCGGCCAGGGGGCCACTGAAGCTTTCTTT.

The chain is built from TRBV2 and TRBJ1-2; no definite D call. The CDR3 contains 15 residues. Per germline, CDR1 SNHLY and CDR2 FYNNEI. The germline V and J ends were trimmed by 6 bases and 3 bases, with 17 bases remaining between them. CDR3 protein: CASSLDIQRDYGYTF. CDR3 coding DNA: TGTGCCAGCAGCCTTGACATACAGAGAGACTATGGCTACACCTTC.

The chain carries TRBV30 and TRBJ2-7; D gene ambiguous. Trimming removed 2 bases from V and 2 bases from J, with 7 bases in between. The CDR3 loop spans 12 amino acids. The germline V gene encodes CDR1 GTSNPN and CDR2 SVGIG (reference sequence). The CDR3 sequence: CAWSPGTYEQYF. The CDR3 region has the DNA TGTGCCTGGAGTCCAGGTACCTACGAGCAGTACTTC.

The rearrangement joins TRBV19 to TRBJ2-5; 8 nucleotides line up with TRBD2. J gave up 1 base and V 4 bases, and 8 bases lay outside the gene matches. This CDR3 spans 16 amino acids. Germline V gene sequence: CDR1 LNHDA, CDR2 SQIVND (reference sequence). CDR3: CASSKKRGSPQETQYF. The CDR3, as DNA: TGTGCCAGTAGTAAGAAGCGGGGGTCTCCCCAAGAGACCCAGTACTTC.

This clone has a single count. The chain has TRBV5-1 and TRBJ2-5, with D perhaps matching TRBD1 (5 bases). The germline V and J ends were trimmed by 1 base and 3 bases, with 13 bases remaining between them. The CDR3 totals 15 residues. CDR1 and CDR2 from the germline V gene are SGHRS and YFSETQ. CDR3 residues: CASSLPWGTKETQYF. The CDR3 region has the DNA TGCGCCAGCAGCTTGCCCTGGGGCACCAAAGAGACCCAGTACTTC.

This chain's CDR3 is CAISELQGPSGNTIYF. As DNA, the CDR3 is TGTGCCATCAGTGAATTACAGGGGCCCTCTGGAAACACCATATATTTT. This chain joins TRBV10-3 and TRBJ1-3; 7 nucleotides line up with TRBD1. CDR3 length equals 16 residues. V gave up 3 bases and J gave up 0 bases; unmatched junction bases: 5. Looked up from germline, CDR1 is ENHRY and CDR2 is SYGVKD.

The CDR3 is CASRNEGQGFYEQYF. In DNA, the CDR3 is TGTGCCAGCAGGAATGAAGGCCAGGGGTTCTACGAGCAGTACTTC. The rearrangement joins TRBV6-6 to TRBJ2-5; a weak D match, TRBD1 (6 bases). The assigned J gene may be wrong: the sequence end matches TRBJ2-7 better. Germline assignment: CDR1 MNHNY and CDR2 SVGAGI (reference sequence). This CDR3 region has 15 residues.

This clone came up a few times. This CDR3 reads CASLADRSSYEQYF. The CDR3 DNA is TGTGCCAGCCTTGCTGACAGATCTTCCTACGAGCAGTACTTC. This chain links TRBV5-6 with TRBJ2-7; tentative D call: TRBD1 (5 bases). Germline assignment: CDR1 SGHDT and CDR2 YYEEEE. The CDR3 is 14 amino acids. Between the trimmed V and J ends, which lost 7 bases and 1 base, there was a span of 15 bases.